Sequencing of this T cell receptor beta chain was carried out in a study of T-cell memory formation after mild COVID-19. V lost 0 bases, J lost 10 bases, and 14 bases lay in between. This CDR3 is built from 15 residues. The germline gives CDR1 SGHRS, CDR2 YFSETQ. TCRdb redid the calling of the 5' RACE reads with MiXCR, one entry per CDR3 protein. This repertoire shows under 250,000 distinct CDR3 sequences, approximately 15% found once; its top ten account for 2.1%. V and J are TRBV5-1 and TRBJ1-6; tentative D call: TRBD1 (6 bases). The receptor was isolated from an adult woman who had mild COVID-19 (a few samples of this study predate the infection). Cell type and time point are not known. The source material was PBMCs or a T cell subset sorted from them (not recorded which). The CDR3 DNA is TGCGCCAGCAGCTTGGGATCGGCAGGGGACTCACCCCTCCACTTT. Amino acids: CASSLGSAGDSPLHF.